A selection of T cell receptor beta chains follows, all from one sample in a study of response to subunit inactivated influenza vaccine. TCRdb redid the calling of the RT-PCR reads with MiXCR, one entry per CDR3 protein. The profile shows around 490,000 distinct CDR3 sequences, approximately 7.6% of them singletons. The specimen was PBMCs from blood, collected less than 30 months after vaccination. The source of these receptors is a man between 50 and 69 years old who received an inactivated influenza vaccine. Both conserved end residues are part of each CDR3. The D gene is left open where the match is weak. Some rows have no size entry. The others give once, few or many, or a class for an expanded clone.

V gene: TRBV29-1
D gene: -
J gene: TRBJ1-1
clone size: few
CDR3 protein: CSGGSKNTEAFF
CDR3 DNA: TGCAGCGGTGGGTCCAAGAACACTGAAGCTTTCTTT

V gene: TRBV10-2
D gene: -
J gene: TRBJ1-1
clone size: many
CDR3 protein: CASRNTEAFF
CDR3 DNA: TGCGCCAGCAGGAACACTGAAGCTTTCTTT

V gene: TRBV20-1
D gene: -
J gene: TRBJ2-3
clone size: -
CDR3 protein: CSASGLTDTQYF
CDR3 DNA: TGCAGTGCTAGCGGACTCACAGATACGCAGTATTTT

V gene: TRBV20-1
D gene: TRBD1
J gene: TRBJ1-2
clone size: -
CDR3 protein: CSAKVRQGNYGYTF
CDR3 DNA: TGCAGTGCAAAGGTCAGACAGGGAAACTATGGCTACACCTTC

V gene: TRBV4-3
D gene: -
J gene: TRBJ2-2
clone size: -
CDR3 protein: CASSQEIKWGSANTGELFF
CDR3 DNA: TGCGCCAGCAGCCAGGAGATAAAATGGGGCAGTGCGAACACCGGGGAGCTGTTTTTT

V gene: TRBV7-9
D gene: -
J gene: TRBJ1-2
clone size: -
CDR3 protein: CASSPQWGAGYGYTF
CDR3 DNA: TGTGCCAGCAGCCCACAGTGGGGGGCCGGCTATGGCTACACCTTC

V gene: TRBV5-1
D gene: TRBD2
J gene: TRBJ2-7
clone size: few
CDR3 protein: CASSPPSGSTNEQYF
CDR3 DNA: TGCGCCAGCAGCCCACCAAGCGGGAGCACCAACGAGCAGTACTTC

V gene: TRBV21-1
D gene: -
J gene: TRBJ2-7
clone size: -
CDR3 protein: CASSPGLADSSYEQYF
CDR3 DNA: TGTGCCAGCAGCCCGGGACTAGCTGATAGCTCCTACGAGCAGTACTTC

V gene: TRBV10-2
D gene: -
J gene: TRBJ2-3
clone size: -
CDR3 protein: CASKHLTDTQYF
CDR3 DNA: TGCGCCAGCAAACACCTCACAGATACGCAGTATTTT

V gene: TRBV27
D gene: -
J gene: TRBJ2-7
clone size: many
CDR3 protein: CASSLFLQGDEQYF
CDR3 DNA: TGTGCCAGCAGTTTATTTCTTCAGGGTGACGAGCAGTACTTC

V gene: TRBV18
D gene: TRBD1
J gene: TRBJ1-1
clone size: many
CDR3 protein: CASSPTGGAEAFF
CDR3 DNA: TGTGCCAGCTCACCCACAGGGGGAGCTGAAGCTTTCTTT

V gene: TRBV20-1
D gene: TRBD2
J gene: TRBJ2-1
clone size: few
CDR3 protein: CSARDRLAGGRSFSYNEQFF
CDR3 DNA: TGCAGTGCTAGAGATCGACTAGCGGGGGGACGCTCCTTTTCCTACAATGAGCAGTTCTTC

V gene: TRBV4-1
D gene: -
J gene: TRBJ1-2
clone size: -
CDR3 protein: CASSQGRGQGYGYTF
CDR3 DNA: TGCGCCAGCAGCCAAGGACGTGGGCAGGGCTATGGCTACACCTTC

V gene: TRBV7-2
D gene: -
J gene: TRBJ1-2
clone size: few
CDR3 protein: CASSLGRLRDSSYGYTF
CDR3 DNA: TGTGCCAGCAGCTTAGGGAGGTTAAGGGATTCTAGCTATGGCTACACCTTC

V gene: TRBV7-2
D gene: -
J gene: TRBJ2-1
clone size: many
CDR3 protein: CASSLARRVYKGEQFF
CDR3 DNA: TGTGCCAGCAGCTTAGCGCGGCGGGTGTACAAAGGTGAGCAGTTCTTC

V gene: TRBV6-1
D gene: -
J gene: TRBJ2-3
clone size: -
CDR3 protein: CASSEVPASTDTQYF
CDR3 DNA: TGTGCCAGCAGTGAAGTTCCAGCTAGCACAGATACGCAGTATTTT

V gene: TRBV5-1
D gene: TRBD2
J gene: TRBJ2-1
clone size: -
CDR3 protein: CASSTLAGDYNEQFF
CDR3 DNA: TGCGCCAGCAGCACCTTAGCGGGAGATTACAATGAGCAGTTCTTC

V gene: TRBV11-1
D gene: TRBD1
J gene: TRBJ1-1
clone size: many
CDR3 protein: CASSLNAGTGGTEAFF
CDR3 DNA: TGTGCCAGCAGCTTAAACGCCGGGACAGGGGGCACTGAAGCTTTCTTT

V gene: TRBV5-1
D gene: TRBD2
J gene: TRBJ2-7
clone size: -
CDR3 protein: CASGTGTSGALSYEQYF
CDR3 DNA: TGCGCCAGCGGCACCGGGACTAGCGGGGCCCTCTCCTACGAGCAGTACTTC

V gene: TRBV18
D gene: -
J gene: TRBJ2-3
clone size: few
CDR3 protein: CASSPSRSPPDTQYF
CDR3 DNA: TGTGCCAGCTCACCAAGTCGCAGCCCCCCAGATACGCAGTATTTT

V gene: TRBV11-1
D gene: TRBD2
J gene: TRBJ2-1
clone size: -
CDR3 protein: CASSRQLAGGRPLSYNEQFF
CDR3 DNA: TGTGCCAGCAGCCGGCAGTTAGCGGGGGGTAGACCTCTCTCCTACAATGAGCAGTTCTTC

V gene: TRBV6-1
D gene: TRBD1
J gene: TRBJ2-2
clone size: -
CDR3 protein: CASSGTVWGNTGELFF
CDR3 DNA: TGTGCCAGCAGCGGGACAGTTTGGGGTAACACCGGGGAGCTGTTTTTT

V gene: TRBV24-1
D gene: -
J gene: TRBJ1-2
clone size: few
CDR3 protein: CATSVPGTGSGGYTF
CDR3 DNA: TGTGCCACCAGTGTCCCCGGGACGGGATCAGGTGGCTACACCTTC

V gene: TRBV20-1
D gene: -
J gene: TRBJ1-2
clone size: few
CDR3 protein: CSAFSTYGYTF
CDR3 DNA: TGCAGTGCTTTCTCGACCTATGGCTACACCTTC

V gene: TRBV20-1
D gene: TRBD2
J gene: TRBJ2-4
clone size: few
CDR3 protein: CSAAGVAKNIQYF
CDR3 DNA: TGCAGTGCTGCGGGGGTAGCCAAAAACATTCAGTACTTC

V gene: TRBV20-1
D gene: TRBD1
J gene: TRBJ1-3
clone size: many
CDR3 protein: CSARVGGGGNTIYF
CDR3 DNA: TGCAGTGCTAGAGTAGGGGGCGGTGGAAACACCATATATTTT

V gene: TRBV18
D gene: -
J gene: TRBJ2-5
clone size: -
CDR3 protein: CASSPENRAFKTQYF
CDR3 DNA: TGTGCCAGCTCACCCGAGAACAGGGCTTTTAAGACCCAGTACTTC